This T cell receptor beta chain was obtained from a study of blood T cell repertoires in COVID-19. V gave up 0 bases and J gave up 4 bases, with 13 bases separating them. The germline V gene has CDR1 SGDLS and CDR2 YYNGEE. The CDR3 sequence is 15 residues long. Data came from immunoSEQ multiplex PCR; TCRdb stores just in-frame clones and leaves some out. The sample has around 130,000 clones; 83% are singletons. J is TRBJ1-2 and V is TRBV9; maybe TRBD1 (6 bases). Sequences were obtained from PBMCs or T cells enriched from blood (not recorded which). This sequence was found in a man aged 30 to 39 who had recovered from COVID-19. The CDR3 DNA sequence: TGTGCCAGCAGCGTAGAAGGGGGTGGGCCCTATGGCTACACCTTC. This translates into CASSVEGGGPYGYTF.